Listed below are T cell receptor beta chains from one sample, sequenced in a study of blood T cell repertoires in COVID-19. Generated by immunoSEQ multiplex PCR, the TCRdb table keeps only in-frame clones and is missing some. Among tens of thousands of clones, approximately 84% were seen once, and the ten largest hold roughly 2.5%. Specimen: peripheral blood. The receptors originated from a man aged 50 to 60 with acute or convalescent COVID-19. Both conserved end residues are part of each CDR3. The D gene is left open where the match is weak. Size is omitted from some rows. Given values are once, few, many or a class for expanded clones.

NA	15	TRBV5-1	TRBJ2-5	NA	TGCGCCAGCAGCTTGGAAGCGTCGCCCGGGGGGACCCAGTACTTC	CASSLEASPGGTQYF
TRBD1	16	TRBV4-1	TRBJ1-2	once	TGCGCCAGCAGCCAGGGGAGGACAGGGAGGACGTTGGGCTACACCTTC	CASSQGRTGRTLGYTF
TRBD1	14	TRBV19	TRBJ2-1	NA	TGTGCCAGTAGTTCGTTCGGACAGGCTCGGGAGCAGTTCTTC	CASSSFGQAREQFF
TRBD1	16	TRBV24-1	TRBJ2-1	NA	TGTGCCACCAGTGATCGACAGGGGGCTCTGGGGAATGAGCAGTTCTTC	CATSDRQGALGNEQFF
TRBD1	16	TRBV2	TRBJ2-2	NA	TGTGCCAGCAGGGACAAGGACAGGGCGAACACCGGGGAGCTGTTTTTT	CASRDKDRANTGELFF
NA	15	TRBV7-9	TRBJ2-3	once	TGTGCCAGCAGCGAGAGGATAAAGGATGAAGATACGCAGTATTTT	CASSERIKDEDTQYF
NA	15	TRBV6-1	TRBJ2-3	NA	TGTGCCAGCAGTGAAGCCGGAGTCAGGGCAGATACGCAGTATTTT	CASSEAGVRADTQYF
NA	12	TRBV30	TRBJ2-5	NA	TGTGCCTGGAGCCCCTCCGGAGAGACCCAGTACTTC	CAWSPSGETQYF
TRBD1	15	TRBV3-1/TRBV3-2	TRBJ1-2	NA	TGTGCCAGCAGCCAAGCCGGACAGGGGGTCGGGGGCTACACCTTC	CASSQAGQGVGGYTF
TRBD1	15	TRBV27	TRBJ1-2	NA	TGTGCCAGCAGTTTGGGTACAGGGGTAGGATATGGCTACACCTTC	CASSLGTGVGYGYTF
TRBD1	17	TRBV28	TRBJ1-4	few	TGTGCCAGCAGAAACTCAGGGGGCTCGGTAACTAATGAAAAACTGTTTTTT	CASRNSGGSVTNEKLFF
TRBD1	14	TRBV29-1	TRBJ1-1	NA	TGCAGCGGTACGGACAGGGGAAGGAACACTGAAGCTTTCTTT	CSGTDRGRNTEAFF
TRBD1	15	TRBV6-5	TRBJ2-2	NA	TGTGCCAGCAGACCTAGGACAGGGGGCATCGGGGAGCTGTTTTTT	CASRPRTGGIGELFF
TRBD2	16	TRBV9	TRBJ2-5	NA	TGTGCCAGCAGCGCAAGGAGCGGGGGAAACCAAGAGACCCAGTACTTC	CASSARSGGNQETQYF
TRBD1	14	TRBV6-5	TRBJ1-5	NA	TGTGCCAGCAGACCTACAGGGGGCAATCAGCCCCAGCATTTT	CASRPTGGNQPQHF
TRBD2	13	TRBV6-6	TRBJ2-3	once	TGTGCCAGCAGTCTTGGACTAGCCGATACGCAGTATTTT	CASSLGLADTQYF
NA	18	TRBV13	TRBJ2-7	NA	TGTGCCAGCAGCTCAAGTAACAACAGGTTAACTAATCCCTACGAGCAGTACTTC	CASSSSNNRLTNPYEQYF
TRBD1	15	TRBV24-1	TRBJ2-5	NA	TGTGCCACCAGTGACGCCGGGACAGGGGGGGAGACCCAGTACTTC	CATSDAGTGGETQYF
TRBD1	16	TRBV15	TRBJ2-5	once	TGTGCCACCAGCAGAGTAGACAGGGTTACTCAAGAGACCCAGTACTTC	CATSRVDRVTQETQYF
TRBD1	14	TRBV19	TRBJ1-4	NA	TGTGCCAGTACTACCGGGACAGCCAATGAAAAACTGTTTTTT	CASTTGTANEKLFF
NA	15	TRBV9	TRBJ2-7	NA	TGTGCCAGCAGCGTAGAGGGAGTTTGGTCCTACGAGCAGTACTTC	CASSVEGVWSYEQYF
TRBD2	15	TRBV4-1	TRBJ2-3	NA	TGCGCCAGCAGCGGGAGGGCGGAGGACACAGATACGCAGTATTTT	CASSGRAEDTDTQYF
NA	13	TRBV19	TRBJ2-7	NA	TGTGCCAGTAGCGCAGGGTTAACCTACGAGCAGTACTTC	CASSAGLTYEQYF
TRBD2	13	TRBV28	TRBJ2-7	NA	TGTGCCAGCAGTTTATTTAGCGGGAACGAGCAGTACTTC	CASSLFSGNEQYF
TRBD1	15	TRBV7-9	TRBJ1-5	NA	TGTGCCAGCAGCTTAGGGGCAGGGGGCGATCAGCCCCAGCATTTT	CASSLGAGGDQPQHF
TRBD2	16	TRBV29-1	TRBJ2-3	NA	TGCAGCGTTGTTCTCCGGGGAGGGGAAAGCACAGATACGCAGTATTTT	CSVVLRGGESTDTQYF
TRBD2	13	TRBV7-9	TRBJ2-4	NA	TGTGCCAGCAGCGCCGGGGGGGCTGACATTCAGTACTTC	CASSAGGADIQYF